The T cell receptor (beta chain) under discussion was sequenced for a study of blood T cell repertoires in COVID-19. Here immunoSEQ multiplex PCR was the method, and the copy in TCRdb shows in-frame clones only, minus some. Among 250,000 or so clones listed, 88% were seen once. Clinical histories supplied by participants themselves formed the basis of cohort assignment. In the 2 weeks before study entry, exposed participants met a COVID-19 case, which was PCR-confirmed or clinician-diagnosed. The junction had 12 bases not matched to a gene; V was cut back by 4 bases and J by 7 bases. The V gene's germline CDR1 is SGHNT and CDR2 YENEEA. This CDR3 is built from 17 residues.

This sequence was found in a woman between 40 and 55 years old who had been exposed to COVID-19. The sample taken for sequencing was PBMCs or T cells enriched from blood (not recorded which). The genes are TRBV11-3 and TRBJ2-1; 11 nucleotides line up with TRBD2. CDR3 DNA sequence: TGTGCCAGCAGCTCGGGGGCCCTAGCGGGAGGACGTAATGAGCAGTTCTTC. It yields the protein CASSSGALAGGRNEQFF.